This passage covers 32 T cell receptor beta chains from one sample sequenced in a study of glioma-infiltrating T cells. TCR alpha and beta CDR3 regions were amplified from RNA using iRepertoire nested multiplex PCR. TCRdb processed the multiplex PCR reads anew with MiXCR; each CDR3 protein has one entry. The sample holds around 130,000 distinct CDR3 sequences, under 30% seen once. The sequencing input was glioma tissue, nonneoplastic brain tissue, or PBMCs (not recorded which). These receptors all come from a human donor with low-grade glioma or glioblastoma, undergoing nonglioma brain surgery, or in good health (not recorded which).

This sequence joins TRBV7-9 and TRBJ1-1; D gene ambiguous. V shed 3 bases and J shed 11 bases, with 10 bases lying between them. Germline loops: CDR1 SEHNR, CDR2 FQNEAQ (reference sequence). The CDR3 covers 11 residues. The CDR3 DNA follows: TGTGCCAGCAGCTTTTCTCCAGCGGCTTTCTTT. The encoded protein is CASSFSPAAFF.

Only a few counts were recorded for this clonotype. V and J are TRBV18 and TRBJ2-3; 7 bases match TRBD2. This CDR3 has 14 residues. The germline gives CDR1 KGHSH, CDR2 LQKENI. The V segment lost 2 bases and the J segment 5 bases; nucleotides outside the gene matches: 4. The CDR3: CASSPASGVDTQYF. CDR3 nucleotide sequence: TGTGCCAGCTCACCAGCCAGCGGGGTAGATACGCAGTATTTT.

This clonotype came up a few times. V gene TRBV24-1 combines with J gene TRBJ2-1; D unclear. The CDR3 loop spans 13 amino acids. Trimming pared 5 bases from V and 1 base from J, leaving 5 bases between. Per germline, CDR1 KGHDR and CDR2 SFDVKD. The CDR3 is CATSVGSYNEQFF. The CDR3 nucleotides are TGTGCCACCAGTGTTGGGTCCTACAATGAGCAGTTCTTC.

The chain employs TRBV6-1 and TRBJ1-1; TRBD1 is a possible D gene (5 bases). The CDR3 runs 18 residues. The V end lost 5 bases, the J end lost 1 base, and 23 bases lay between the germline ends. In germline, CDR1 is MNHNS, CDR2 SASEGT. The CDR3 loop reads CASSRPTYGRGANTEAFF. In DNA form, the CDR3 reads TGTGCCAGCAGTAGACCCACTTATGGGCGAGGGGCGAACACTGAAGCTTTCTTT.

This clonotype was counted only a few times. The chain links TRBV6-2 or TRBV6-3 to TRBJ2-1; D may correspond to TRBD1 or TRBD2 (7 bases each). This CDR3 contains 14 residues. Germline V CDR1 and CDR2: MNHEY, SVGEGT. The V end lost 8 bases, the J end lost 0 bases, and 11 bases lay between the germline ends. DNA of the CDR3: TGTGCCAGCGCAGGGGGGGCCTCCTACAATGAGCAGTTCTTC. Translated: CASAGGASYNEQFF.

This clonotype was seen at least ten times. This chain joins TRBV27 and TRBJ1-1; D call uncertain. V was trimmed by 1 base and J by 8 bases, leaving 11 bases between them. The CDR3 length is 13 residues. Germline V CDR1 and CDR2: MNHEY, SMNVEV (reference sequence). The CDR3 sequence: CASSLLGTPEAFF. The DNA of the CDR3 is TGTGCCAGCAGTTTATTGGGTACACCCGAAGCTTTCTTT.

V usage is TRBV6-2 or TRBV6-3 and J usage is TRBJ2-5; no reliable D call. V gave up 0 bases and J gave up 4 bases, with 12 bases separating them. Germline V gene data show CDR1 as MNHEY and CDR2 as SVGEGT. This CDR3 spans 15 amino acids. In DNA form, the CDR3 reads TGTGCCAGCAGTTACTCGAGCTTCCCCGCAGAGACCCAGTACTTC. Protein: CASSYSSFPAETQYF.

There are many counts of this clonotype. The chain joins TRBV28 to TRBJ1-1; D is unresolved. Germline lookup yields CDR1 MDHEN and CDR2 SYDVKM. With 3 bases removed from V and 6 bases from J, the gap between germline ends came to 8 bases. The CDR3 covers 12 residues. The CDR3 sequence is CASSFNGAEAFF. The CDR3 DNA follows: TGTGCCAGCAGTTTTAACGGGGCTGAAGCTTTCTTT.

The table lists this clonotype with many counts. J is TRBJ2-2 and V is TRBV24-1, with no clear D. The germline V and J ends were trimmed by 5 bases and 5 bases, with 2 bases remaining between them. The CDR3 covers 11 residues. Per the germline V gene, CDR1 is KGHDR and CDR2 is SFDVKD. Here the CDR3 reads CATSATGELFF. The CDR3 coding sequence is TGTGCCACCAGTGCTACCGGGGAGCTGTTTTTT.

Comments on this clonotype: A read error may produce the germline difference seen at one junction end. The gene calls are TRBV7-6 and TRBJ2-5; 10 bases line up with TRBD1. The CDR3 is 15 amino acids. Germline CDR1 reads SGHVS; CDR2 reads FNYEAQ. The CDR3 region is CASSSATGGRETQYF. The CDR3, as DNA: TGTGCTAGCAGCTCGGCGACAGGGGGCCGGGAGACCCAGTACTTC.

The genes are TRBV28 and TRBJ2-7, with TRBD2 as a possible D gene (5 bases). With 6 bases removed from V and 4 bases from J, the gap between germline ends came to 13 bases. There are 13 residues in the CDR3. The germline gives CDR1 MDHEN, CDR2 SYDVKM. The CDR3 protein is CASSLLAAYEQYV. The CDR3 coding sequence is TGTGCCAGCAGCTTGCTAGCTGCTTACGAGCAGTACGTC.

This clonotype was counted only a few times. The rearrangement uses TRBV6-1 and TRBJ1-1, with D possibly TRBD1 on 5 matching bases. The CDR3 extends over 14 amino acids. Germline V gene sequence: CDR1 MNHNS, CDR2 SASEGT. V lost 1 base and J lost 5, with 11 bases in between. The CDR3 here is CASSEGGGVTEAFF. The CDR3 nucleotides are TGTGCCAGCAGTGAAGGGGGGGGGGTAACTGAAGCTTTCTTT.

This chain links TRBV7-6 with TRBJ1-1, with D perhaps matching TRBD1 (5 bases). Germline V gene lookup returns CDR1 SGHVS and CDR2 FNYEAQ. V lost 4 bases to trimming and J lost 0 bases, with 9 bases between them. The CDR3 covers 14 residues. For the CDR3, the DNA is TGTGCCAGCAGCTCAGGGACGCTGAACACTGAAGCTTTCTTT. Its translation is CASSSGTLNTEAFF.

On this clonotype: Mismatch with germline at one junction end may stem from a read error. V gene TRBV20-1 combines with J gene TRBJ1-2; TRBD1 is a possible D gene (6 bases). The germline gives CDR1 DFQATT, CDR2 SNEGSKA (reference sequence). CDR3 length equals 18 residues. This CDR3 is CSDRDTRGVGAQNYGYTF. In DNA form, the CDR3 reads TGCAGTGATAGAGATACCCGAGGCGTGGGGGCGCAAAACTATGGCTACACCTTC.

J is TRBJ2-7 and V is TRBV18; weak D call: TRBD1 (5 bases). The germline V gene encodes CDR1 KGHSH and CDR2 LQKENI. V was pared by 3 bases and J by 5 bases, with 14 bases between. The CDR3 length is 14 residues. CDR3 DNA: TGTGCCAGCTCACCCAGGGAAGGGGCCGACGAGCAGTACGTC. It yields the protein CASSPREGADEQYV.

This clonotype appeared once. This may be a read error: a much more frequent sequence differs by one nucleotide. The chain uses TRBV7-3 and TRBJ2-3, with D perhaps matching TRBD2 (5 bases). Germline loops: CDR1 SGHTA, CDR2 FQGTGA. The CDR3 runs to 13 residues. CDR3 region: CAISPRRGSFRNF. The DNA of the CDR3 is TGTGCCATCAGCCCCAGGCGCGGGTCATTCAGGAATTTT.

The V call is TRBV7-9, the J call TRBJ2-3; D uncertain. Germline CDR1 reads SEHNR; CDR2 reads FQNEAQ (reference sequence). The V end was cut by 0 bases, the J end by 3 bases, with 19 bases between. CDR3 length: 18 residues. CDR3 sequence: CASSLAPAGLSRTDTQYF. The DNA for the CDR3 is TGTGCCAGCAGCTTAGCCCCCGCCGGGCTCTCTAGGACAGATACGCAGTATTTT.

The chain employs TRBV24-1 and TRBJ1-1; D is possibly TRBD1 (5 bases). V lost 4 bases and J 7 bases, leaving 12 bases between the germline ends. Germline loops: CDR1 KGHDR, CDR2 SFDVKD. This CDR3 spans 13 amino acids. The CDR3 DNA sequence: TGTGCCACCAGTGACGGATCAGGGAATGAAGCTTTCTTT. Translated, it gives CATSDGSGNEAFF.

This clonotype appeared many times. This rearrangement joins TRBV27 to TRBJ2-2; possibly TRBD1 or TRBD2 for D (5 bases each). The germline V gene has CDR1 MNHEY and CDR2 SMNVEV (reference sequence). The CDR3 length is 14 residues. Trimming shortened V by 3 bases and J by 6 bases, and 11 bases separated the two germline ends. The CDR3 sequence is CASSFNGASGELFF. The CDR3 nucleotides read TGTGCCAGCAGTTTTAACGGGGCGTCCGGGGAGCTGTTTTTT.

This clonotype was recorded at least ten times. The V call is TRBV15, the J call TRBJ1-5; D may be TRBD1 (5 bases). Trimming left V 0 bases short and J 8 bases short, with 11 bases between. Looked up from germline, CDR1 is LNHNV and CDR2 is YYDKDF (reference sequence). The CDR3 loop spans 14 amino acids. CDR3 loop: CATSRDRAGEPQHF. CDR3 sequence (DNA): TGTGCCACCAGCAGAGACAGGGCGGGGGAGCCCCAGCATTTT.

As concerns this clonotype: A junction end diverges from the germline sequence, so it may reflect a read error. The chain recombines TRBV7-9 with TRBJ1-3, with no clear D. The CDR3 loop spans 15 amino acids. Per germline, CDR1 SEHNR and CDR2 FQNEAQ (reference sequence). DNA for the CDR3: TGTGCCAGCGGCTTGCAGCGTGCCTCTGGAAACACCATATATTTT. Its translation is CASGLQRASGNTIYF.

This clonotype was found a few times. The chain combines TRBV6-1 with TRBJ2-5; 8 bases map to TRBD2. J lost 5 bases, V lost 6 bases, and 14 bases had no gene match. In germline, CDR1 is MNHNS, CDR2 SASEGT. There are 16 residues in the CDR3. The CDR3 DNA is TGTGCCAGCAGCAGAAGTAGGACTAGCCGTTGGGAGACCCAGTACTTC. As protein: CASSRSRTSRWETQYF.

The V call is TRBV7-3, the J call TRBJ2-5; no firm D call. Trimming left V 6 bases short and J 1 base short, with 9 bases between. CDR3 length: 13 residues. The germline V gene encodes CDR1 SGHTA and CDR2 FQGTGA. CDR3 sequence reads: CASSSRLQETQYF. The CDR3 bases are TGTGCCAGCAGTAGTAGACTCCAAGAGACCCAGTACTTC.

V gene TRBV14 combines with J gene TRBJ2-7, with D perhaps TRBD1 or TRBD2 (5 bases each). This CDR3 is 13 amino acids long. V lost 4 bases to trimming and J lost 3 bases, with 10 bases between them. The germline V gene has CDR1 SGHDN and CDR2 FVKESK. CDR3 nucleotide sequence: TGTGCCAGCAGCCTTGGGACCGGCTACGAGCAGTACGTC. Its translation is CASSLGTGYEQYV.

Comment on this clonotype: A much larger clone differs from this one at a single base, so this may be a read error. The rearrangement joins TRBV12-3 or TRBV12-4 to TRBJ2-1, with D possibly matching TRBD1 (5 bases). V lost 5 bases and J 2 bases, leaving 10 bases between the germline ends. The CDR3 contains 14 residues. The CDR3 sequence: CASSLRRAYNEQFF. For the CDR3, the DNA is TGTGCCAGCAGTCTCCGCAGGGCCTACAATGAGCAGTTCTTC.

The CDR3 nucleotides read TGCAGTGCTAGTTACGTCGGGTCCCCTTCCTACAATGAGCAGTTCTTC. It translates to CSASYVGSPSYNEQFF. The genes are TRBV20-1 and TRBJ2-1; D gene unclear. V lost 3 bases to trimming and J lost 1 base, with 16 bases between them. Germline lookup yields CDR1 DFQATT and CDR2 SNEGSKA (reference sequence). The CDR3 contains 16 residues.

This clonotype was found many times. The genes are TRBV6-6 and TRBJ1-2; perhaps TRBD1 as D (6 bases). V lost 2 bases, J lost 6 bases, and 19 bases lay in between. The germline V gene encodes CDR1 MNHNY and CDR2 SVGAGI (reference sequence). The CDR3 runs to 16 residues. This chain's CDR3 is CASSYGYRVEVDGYTF. DNA for the CDR3: TGTGCCAGCAGTTACGGGTACAGGGTGGAAGTTGATGGCTACACCTTC.

This clonotype appeared a single time. This may be a read error: a much more frequent sequence differs by one nucleotide. This rearrangement joins TRBV20-1 to TRBJ1-5, with a possible D match to TRBD1 (5 bases). Germline CDR1 and CDR2: DFQATT and SNEGSKA (reference sequence). CDR3 size: 14 residues. With 5 bases removed from V and 3 bases from J, the gap between germline ends came to 14 bases. This CDR3 reads CSALDSRINQPQHF. The CDR3 coding sequence is TGCAGTGCTCTCGACAGCCGTATCAATCAGCCCCAGCATTTT.

Of note for this clonotype: Here the CDR3 omits its conserved ending phenylalanine or tryptophan, so a read error is the likely source. The J gene is TRBJ1-5, the V gene TRBV6-1; D is possibly TRBD1 (5 bases). From germline, CDR1 is MNHNS and CDR2 SASEGT. V dropped 5 bases and J dropped 7 bases, with 18 bases sitting between them. This CDR3 contains 15 residues. This CDR3 is CASSSYPREGQPQHC. The CDR3 coding sequence is TGTGCCAGCAGTTCCTACCCCAGGGAGGGCCAGCCCCAGCATTGT.

The V call is TRBV12-3 or TRBV12-4, the J call TRBJ2-3; perhaps TRBD2 as D (6 bases). The CDR3 has 15 amino acids. Trimming shortened V by 5 bases and J by 0 bases, and 12 bases separated the two germline ends. The CDR3 DNA is TGTGCCAGCAGTACCGCCGGGACTAGCACAGATACGCAGTATTTT. The encoded protein is CASSTAGTSTDTQYF.

This clonotype was found a few times. V usage is TRBV20-1 and J usage is TRBJ2-1; no firm D call. V was shortened by 3 bases and J by 8 bases, with 11 bases between the two germline ends. The CDR3 extends over 12 amino acids. Germline CDR1 DFQATT, CDR2 SNEGSKA (reference sequence). As DNA, the CDR3 is TGCAGTGCTAGTTTAATGGTATATGAGCAGTTCTTC. Its protein product is CSASLMVYEQFF.

This rearrangement joins TRBV24-1 to TRBJ2-3, with 9 positions matching TRBD2. The CDR3 is 18 residues long. In germline, CDR1 is KGHDR, CDR2 SFDVKD. V gave up 3 bases and J gave up 4 bases; unmatched junction bases: 13. The CDR3 bases are TGTGCCACCAGTGATCCCCAGTCCCCCGCGGGGGGGCCAGATACGCAGTATTTT. Translation: CATSDPQSPAGGPDTQYF.